A single sample gave rise to the 5 T cell receptor beta chains below, sequenced in a study of OX40 agonist ivuxolimab in advanced cancers. TCRdb keeps only in-frame clones here, not all; method: immunoSEQ multiplex PCR. The repertoire holds 75,000 to 80,000 clones, with roughly 80% as singletons. The sample was CD4+ or CD8+ T cells sorted from blood, taken in a trial of the OX40 agonist ivuxolimab. These receptor sequences come from an adult with an advanced solid tumor such as melanoma, head and neck, liver or kidney cancer.

The chain joins TRBV6-1 to TRBJ1-1, with a tentative D call TRBD1 (6 bases). The ends were cut back, 4 bases at V and 5 bases at J, with 14 bases in the middle. The CDR3 runs 14 residues. CDR1 MNHNS and CDR2 SASEGT come from the germline V gene. The CDR3 is CASSAGQISTEAFF. The CDR3 DNA sequence: TGTGCCAGCAGTGCGGGACAAATAAGTACTGAAGCTTTCTTT.

The V call is TRBV10-2, the J call TRBJ2-1; 10 nucleotides line up with TRBD2. The CDR3 is made up of 13 amino acids. Germline trimming cut 7 bases from V and 12 bases from J; bases unmatched to any gene: 9. Germline CDR1 and CDR2: WSHSY and SAAADI. In nucleotides, the CDR3 is TGCGCCAGCACCGTAGCGGGGGGTCCTAGGCAGTTCTTC. Translating gives CASTVAGGPRQFF.

The chain couples TRBV28 to TRBJ2-4; D call uncertain. V was trimmed by 9 bases and J by 0 bases, leaving 18 bases between them. The CDR3 spans 16 residues. Germline-derived CDR1 and CDR2 are MDHEN and SYDVKM. The CDR3 DNA is TGTGCCAGTCTGCCTGTAGCTGAACTAGCCAAAAACATTCAGTACTTC. It encodes CASLPVAELAKNIQYF.

J is TRBJ1-2 and V is TRBV28; D remains unclear. The CDR3 is 13 residues long. Germline CDR1 reads MDHEN; CDR2 reads SYDVKM. Deletions cut 8 bases from V and 10 bases from J, with 20 bases between. The CDR3 loop reads CASSEGGLRDYTF. CDR3 in DNA: TGTGCCAGCTCAGAGGGAGGGCTAAGGGACTACACCTTC.

J is TRBJ2-3 and V is TRBV30; D may match TRBD1 or TRBD2 (5 bases each). The V end was cut by 0 bases, the J end by 10 bases, with 8 bases between. Per germline, CDR1 GTSNPN and CDR2 SVGIG (reference sequence). CDR3 size: 11 residues. CDR3 nucleotides: TGTGCCTGGAGTGTACAGGACTCGCAGTATTTT. As protein: CAWSVQDSQYF.